The 20 T cell receptor beta chains in this list originate from one sample, sequenced in a study of long-term antiretroviral therapy in people with HIV. Samples were assayed with immunoSEQ v3.0 at survey level. Data came from immunoSEQ multiplex PCR; TCRdb stores just in-frame clones and leaves some out. This table holds over 15,000 clones, about nine tenths found once. Source: unsorted PBMCs, taken 0.6 years after starting antiretroviral therapy. These receptors came from a middle-aged woman with HIV.

The chain joins TRBV6-6 to TRBJ1-1; 11 nucleotides match TRBD1. The CDR3 covers 15 residues. CDR1 is MNHNY, CDR2 SVGAGI, per germline (reference sequence). Trimming at V came to 3 bases and at J to 11 bases, leaving 11 bases not matched to a gene. In DNA, the CDR3 is TGTGCCAGCAGTTATCAAGGACAGGGGGCGGATGGGGCTTTCTTT. This gives the protein CASSYQGQGADGAFF.

The chain joins TRBV2 to TRBJ2-2; 7 bases match TRBD2. The CDR3 contains 17 residues. Germline values: CDR1 SNHLY, CDR2 FYNNEI. V dropped 6 bases and J dropped 2; count of bases not matched to a gene: 12. The CDR3 is CASSQLGGTANTGELFF. The CDR3 DNA is TGTGCCAGCAGCCAACTGGGAGGGACCGCAAACACCGGGGAGCTGTTTTTT.

The chain uses TRBV2 and TRBJ1-2; weak D call: TRBD1 (5 bases). Germline V gene data show CDR1 as SNHLY and CDR2 as FYNNEI. Between the trimmed V and J ends, which lost 6 bases and 8 bases, there was a span of 16 bases. This CDR3 region has 13 residues. This CDR3 reads CASRTGDSHGYTF. The CDR3 bases are TGTGCCAGCAGAACAGGAGACTCTCACGGCTACACCTTC.

The chain is built from TRBV10-2 and TRBJ2-7; D might be TRBD1 (6 bases). Deletions cut 7 bases from V and 5 bases from J, with 18 bases between. The CDR3 covers 14 residues. Germline V gives CDR1 WSHSY, CDR2 SAAADI. CDR3 in amino acids: CASNLQGSGNEQYF. The CDR3 DNA reads as TGCGCCAGCAATCTACAGGGATCGGGAAACGAGCAGTACTTC.

V and J are TRBV7-9 and TRBJ2-2; TRBD1 aligns across 9 bases. Germline lookup yields CDR1 SEHNR and CDR2 FQNEAQ (reference sequence). This CDR3 is built from 15 residues. The V and J ends lost 5 bases and 4 bases, in that order; junction bases with no gene match: 5. CDR3 sequence: CASSVQGAGTGELFF. CDR3 in DNA: TGTGCCAGCAGCGTACAGGGGGCGGGCACCGGGGAGCTGTTTTTT.

This chain uses TRBV7-8 with TRBJ1-2, with D perhaps TRBD1 (5 bases). The CDR3 consists of 16 residues. Germline V gene lookup returns CDR1 SGHVS and CDR2 FQNEAQ. Deletions cut 4 bases from V and 1 base from J, with 16 bases between. The CDR3 loop is CASSSIRGVSNYGYTF. CDR3 nucleotide sequence: TGTGCCAGCAGCTCAATCCGGGGCGTTAGTAACTATGGCTACACCTTC.

In this sample, this clone turned up a few times. The chain is built from TRBV30 and TRBJ1-3; D uncertain. CDR1 is GTSNPN, CDR2 SVGIG, per germline (reference sequence). Deletions cut 4 bases from V and 4 bases from J, with 8 bases between. The CDR3 length is 12 residues. The CDR3 reads CAWKRSGNTIYF. CDR3 nucleotides: TGTGCCTGGAAAAGGTCCGGAAACACCATATATTTT.

This chain joins TRBV7-9 and TRBJ1-2; D remains ambiguous. V lost 8 bases to trimming and J lost 4 bases, with 14 bases between them. Germline CDR1 SEHNR, CDR2 FQNEAQ (reference sequence). This CDR3 spans 13 amino acids. The CDR3 DNA reads as TGTGCCAGCGGGAAGGGAGGGAGCTATGGCTACACCTTC. Amino acid sequence: CASGKGGSYGYTF.

This clone has only a few counts. CDR3 residues: CASSLSGRSIGYTF. In DNA form, the CDR3 reads TGTGCCAGCAGTTTATCGGGCAGGTCTATTGGCTACACCTTC. V and J are TRBV27 and TRBJ1-2; D is unresolved. Deletions cut 0 bases from V and 7 bases from J, with 12 bases between. The CDR3 covers 14 residues. Germline V CDR1 and CDR2: MNHEY, SMNVEV (reference sequence).

The V call is TRBV21-1, the J call TRBJ1-5. TRBV21-1 is termed a pseudogene. The CDR3 sequence is 18 residues long. This chain's CDR3 is CASSKARGQWYSNQPQHF. Here the CDR3 DNA reads TGTGCCAGCAGCAAAGCGCGGGGACAATGGTATAGCAATCAGCCCCAGCATTTT.

The gene calls are TRBV6-5 and TRBJ2-7; D may be TRBD2 (6 bases). Looked up from germline, CDR1 is MNHEY and CDR2 is SVGAGI. Trimming took off 5 bases at V and 2 bases at J, with 13 bases between the two ends. This CDR3 region has 14 residues. CDR3 nucleotide sequence: TGTGCCAGCAGTCCCCTCGGGGGAACCTACGAGCAGTACTTC. Translation gives CASSPLGGTYEQYF.

CDR3 in amino acids: CASSLEGRTYEQYF. In DNA form, the CDR3 reads TGTGCCAGCAGCTTGGAGGGCCGGACCTACGAGCAGTACTTC. The chain uses TRBV5-4 and TRBJ2-7; no reliable D call. The germline CDR1 and CDR2 sequences are SGHNT and YYREEE (reference sequence). The CDR3 length is 14 residues. Trimming pared 0 bases from V and 2 bases from J, leaving 9 bases between. Based on the CDR3 plus reference TRBV5-4 and TRBJ2-7, the full variable domain is ETGVTQSPTHLIKTRGQQVTLRCSSQSGHNTVSWYQQALGQGPQFIFQYYREEENGRGNFPPRFSGLQFPNYSSELNVNALELDDSALYLCASSLEGRTYEQYFGPGTRLTVT.

This rearrangement joins TRBV6-4 to TRBJ2-3, with 15 bases lining up with TRBD2. The CDR3 covers 15 residues. Germline V gene data show CDR1 as MRHNA and CDR2 as SNTAGT. The V and J ends lost 6 bases and 3 bases, in that order; junction bases with no gene match: 1. The CDR3 region has the DNA TGTGCCAGCAGCGGGACTAGCGGGGGGACAGATACGCAGTATTTT. Protein: CASSGTSGGTDTQYF.

In this sample, this clone turned up once. The V and J genes are TRBV7-9 and TRBJ2-7; 7 bases match TRBD1. Trimming removed 1 base from V and 3 bases from J; junction bases left unmatched: 6. Germline V gives CDR1 SEHNR, CDR2 FQNEAQ (reference sequence). This CDR3 has 15 residues. In DNA, the CDR3 is TGTGCCAGCAGCTTAGGACAGGGATCTTTCTACGAGCAGTACTTC. It translates to CASSLGQGSFYEQYF.

The chain couples TRBV6-1 to TRBJ2-5; D is ambiguous. The V gene lost 4 bases and the J gene lost 0 bases, with 12 bases spanning the gap. The V gene's germline CDR1 is MNHNS and CDR2 SASEGT. The CDR3 covers 15 residues. This CDR3 is CASSVEHRYQETQYF. The CDR3 DNA sequence: TGTGCCAGCAGTGTAGAACATAGGTACCAAGAGACCCAGTACTTC.

The rearrangement joins TRBV5-1 to TRBJ2-3; TRBD1 matches at 7 bases. The CDR3 contains 16 residues. Trimming took 4 bases from V and 0 from J; bases not matched to a gene: 8. Germline CDR1 and CDR2: SGHRS and YFSETQ. In nucleotides, the CDR3 is TGCGCCAGCAGCGGATACGGGACAGAAAGCACAGATACGCAGTATTTT. Encoded protein: CASSGYGTESTDTQYF.

The chain is built from TRBV7-2 and TRBJ2-1; weak D call: TRBD2 (5 bases). The CDR3 contains 14 residues. In germline, CDR1 is SGHTA, CDR2 FQGNSA. Trimming took off 5 bases at V and 2 bases at J, with 10 bases between the two ends. This chain's CDR3 is CASSQTTPYNEQFF. CDR3 nucleotide sequence: TGTGCCAGCAGCCAGACTACTCCCTACAATGAGCAGTTCTTC.

In this sample, this clone turned up once. The J gene is TRBJ1-6, the V gene TRBV19, with D unresolved. The CDR3 extends over 14 amino acids. Per germline, CDR1 LNHDA and CDR2 SQIVND (reference sequence). V was pared by 3 bases and J by 6 bases, with 9 bases between. The CDR3 region has the DNA TGTGCCAGTAGTATGGAGGGCTCTAATTCACCCCTCCACTTT. Amino acids: CASSMEGSNSPLHF.

This chain uses TRBV5-1 with TRBJ1-6, with a tentative D call TRBD1 (5 bases). The germline V and J ends were trimmed by 0 bases and 7 bases, with 17 bases remaining between them. Germline CDR1 is SGHRS and CDR2 is YFSETQ. There are 17 residues in the CDR3. The CDR3 reads CASSLELRGGTNSPLHF. DNA for the CDR3: TGCGCCAGCAGCTTGGAACTTCGGGGGGGGACCAATTCACCCCTCCACTTT.

The chain joins TRBV7-2 to TRBJ1-3, with 11 positions matching TRBD1. Germline V gene data show CDR1 as SGHTA and CDR2 as FQGNSA. V lost 6 bases and J lost 0; bases outside the gene matches: 7. The CDR3 has 17 residues. This CDR3 reads CASRNYGTGGSGNTIYF. CDR3 coding DNA: TGTGCCAGCAGAAACTATGGGACAGGGGGCTCTGGAAACACCATATATTTT.